These 27 T cell receptor beta chains came from one sample sequenced in a study of T cell repertoires in cytomegalovirus infection. TCRdb passed the reads through MiXCR, listing each CDR3 protein once. The table records under 300,000 distinct CDR3 sequences, more than 15% of them present only once. The sample comprised CD8+ T cells from PBMCs. These receptors originate from a human donor in good health (CMV status not recorded). Some clones in this sample may be carry-over from other donors' samples.

The table lists this clonotype with many counts. The chain recombines TRBV7-8 with TRBJ1-1, with 10 bases that match TRBD1. CDR3 size: 19 residues. The J segment lost 5 bases and the V segment lost 4 bases, leaving 19 bases of the junction unmatched. Germline V lookup: CDR1 SGHVS, CDR2 FQNEAQ. DNA for the CDR3: TGTGCCAGCAGCTGGACGAACCGGGACAGGGGTATTCGGGCTACTGAAGCTTTCTTT. This sequence encodes CASSWTNRDRGIRATEAFF.

This clonotype appeared many times. This rearrangement joins TRBV4-1 to TRBJ2-1; 13 nucleotides align to TRBD2. V lost 1 base, J lost 8 bases, and 5 bases stayed unmatched. CDR1 is MGHRA, CDR2 YSYEKL, per germline. The CDR3 is 16 residues long. The CDR3 here is CASSQGTSGGEDEQFF. As DNA, the CDR3 is TGCGCCAGCAGCCAAGGGACTAGCGGGGGTGAGGATGAGCAGTTCTTC.

This clonotype has at least ten counts. The rearrangement joins TRBV28 to TRBJ2-1; TRBD1 agrees at 8 bases. The CDR3 has 13 amino acids. V was pared by 7 bases and J by 10 bases, with 9 bases of the junction left unmatched. CDR1 and CDR2 (germline): MDHEN, SYDVKM. CDR3 bases: TGTGCCAGCAAGTTGGCAGGGGGCAGGGAGCAGTTCTTC. Encoded protein: CASKLAGGREQFF.

This clonotype was counted a few times. The rearrangement joins TRBV2 to TRBJ1-4; 7 bases map to TRBD1. This CDR3 is built from 15 residues. From germline, CDR1 is SNHLY and CDR2 FYNNEI. V was clipped by 5 bases and J by 8 bases; unmatched bases: 11. The CDR3 DNA reads TGTGCCAGCAGTAAACGTAGAGGGGGCCGGGAAAAACTGTTTTTT. This codes for CASSKRRGGREKLFF. Full variable domain (missing parts from reference TRBV2 and TRBJ1-4): EPEVTQTPSHQVTQMGQEVILRCVPISNHLYFYWYRQILGQKVEFLVSFYNNEISEKSEIFDDQFSVERPDGSNFTLKIRSTKLEDSAMYFCASSKRRGGREKLFFGSGTQLSVL.

The sample holds many counts of this clonotype. The chain joins TRBV6-2 or TRBV6-3 to TRBJ1-2; 10 positions agree with TRBD1. The V gene's germline CDR1 is MNHEY and CDR2 SVGEGT. V lost 4 bases to trimming and J lost 1 base; unmatched junction nucleotides: 3. This CDR3 is built from 15 residues. CDR3 bases: TGTGCCAGCAGTTTGGGACAGGGGATTAACTATGGCTACACCTTC. Translated, it gives CASSLGQGINYGYTF.

This clonotype was seen repeatedly, ten times or more. This CDR3 reads CASSLGRYSNQPQHF. CDR3 DNA: TGTGCCAGCAGCTTGGGACGGTATAGCAATCAGCCCCAGCATTTT. This sequence joins TRBV7-8 and TRBJ1-5, with D perhaps TRBD1 (5 bases). The germline V and J ends were trimmed by 3 bases and 0 bases, with 9 bases remaining between them. The CDR3 is made up of 15 amino acids. The germline V gene encodes CDR1 SGHVS and CDR2 FQNEAQ.

This clonotype came up many times. The rearrangement links TRBV28 to TRBJ2-3; 8 positions match TRBD2. Germline V CDR1 and CDR2: MDHEN, SYDVKM. The CDR3 covers 16 residues. Trimming took 5 bases from V and 0 from J; bases not matched to a gene: 7. The CDR3 spells CASSISGAGSTDTQYF. The CDR3 DNA reads TGTGCCAGCAGTATTAGCGGGGCCGGTAGCACAGATACGCAGTATTTT.

This clonotype was detected only a few times. This chain connects TRBV25-1 to TRBJ2-5; D is uncertain. Trimming stripped 0 bases from V and 2 bases from J, with 13 bases between. CDR1 MGHDK and CDR2 SYGVNS come from the germline V gene. This CDR3 has 16 residues. CDR3 nucleotides: TGTGCCAGCAGTGAATATTTTACGACACCTCAAGAGACCCAGTACTTC. Encoded protein: CASSEYFTTPQETQYF.

The chain recombines TRBV29-1 with TRBJ1-3; possible D gene TRBD1, 5 bases. Germline CDR1 is SQVTM and CDR2 is ANQGSEA. This CDR3 region has 14 residues. Deletions cut 2 bases from V and 1 base from J, with 9 bases between. The CDR3 DNA reads TGCAGCGTTGAAAGAGGGGTGTCTGGAAACACCATATATTTT. Its translation: CSVERGVSGNTIYF.

A few counts support this clonotype. The V gene is TRBV28, the J gene TRBJ2-7, with unresolved D. Trimming shortened V by 5 bases and J by 7 bases, and 18 bases separated the two germline ends. The CDR3 extends over 14 amino acids. Germline assignment: CDR1 MDHEN and CDR2 SYDVKM. The CDR3, as DNA: TGTGCCAGCAGTCTCGGTTTGCCTAACGAGGAGCAGTACTTC. Its protein is CASSLGLPNEEQYF.

The chain has TRBV27 and TRBJ2-5, with D possibly matching TRBD1 (6 bases). The germline gives CDR1 MNHEY, CDR2 SMNVEV (reference sequence). The V gene lost 6 bases and the J gene lost 2 bases, with 13 bases spanning the gap. The CDR3 runs to 14 residues. CDR3 amino acids: CASSHQGNQETQYF. The CDR3 DNA sequence: TGTGCCAGCAGCCACCAGGGGAATCAAGAGACCCAGTACTTC.

This clonotype came up many times. The chain is built from TRBV7-9 and TRBJ2-1; the D is unclear. The CDR3 runs 13 residues. In germline, CDR1 is SEHNR, CDR2 FQNEAQ (reference sequence). V was trimmed by 1 base and J by 9 bases, leaving 10 bases between them. As DNA, the CDR3 is TGTGCCAGCAGCTTAGTAACAGAGCCTGAGCAGTTCTTC. Protein product: CASSLVTEPEQFF.

This clonotype came up a few times. The chain carries TRBV6-5 and TRBJ2-2; possible D gene TRBD1, 5 bases. Trimming left V 7 bases short and J 3 bases short, with 12 bases between. Germline V CDR1 and CDR2: MNHEY, SVGAGI. The CDR3 covers 14 residues. CDR3 nucleotide sequence: TGTGCCAGCACTATTACAGGAGACACCGGGGAGCTGTTTTTT. It codes for CASTITGDTGELFF.

This clonotype appeared a few times. The chain has TRBV19 and TRBJ2-7; a weak D match, TRBD2 (5 bases). The germline CDR1 and CDR2 sequences are LNHDA and SQIVND (reference sequence). The CDR3 is 15 amino acids. Trimming took off 6 bases at V and 4 bases at J, with 19 bases between the two ends. The CDR3 sequence is CASRPEDVGVYEQYF. The CDR3 DNA follows: TGTGCCAGTAGGCCGGAGGACGTAGGTGTTTACGAGCAGTACTTC. The variable domain in full, with the rest retrieved from reference TRBV19 and TRBJ2-7, is DGGITQSPKYLFRKEGQNVTLSCEQNLNHDAMYWYRQDPGQGLRLIYYSQIVNDFQKGDIAEGYSVSREKKESFPLTVTSAQKNPTAFYLCASRPEDVGVYEQYFGPGTRLTVT.

The chain uses TRBV12-5 and TRBJ2-7, with D tentatively TRBD1 (5 bases). Trimming took off 0 bases at V and 6 bases at J, with 12 bases between the two ends. CDR1 LGHNT and CDR2 FRNRAP come from the germline V gene. This CDR3 contains 14 residues. This CDR3 reads CASGLVPGPGEQYF. The CDR3 DNA is TGTGCTAGTGGTTTGGTACCAGGGCCGGGCGAGCAGTACTTC.

In this sample, this clonotype turned up many times. The rearrangement links TRBV20-1 to TRBJ2-5; TRBD1 matches 10 bases. The V segment lost 3 bases and the J segment 3 bases; nucleotides outside the gene matches: 7. Looked up from germline, CDR1 is DFQATT and CDR2 is SNEGSKA (reference sequence). The CDR3 covers 15 residues. The CDR3 DNA sequence: TGCAGTGCTAGTGGGACAGGGGCTGTAGAAGAGACCCAGTACTTC. It is translated as CSASGTGAVEETQYF.

This clonotype was counted between two and nine times. This chain joins TRBV28 and TRBJ2-7; D not resolved. Trimming shortened V by 3 bases and J by 2 bases, and 5 bases separated the two germline ends. The CDR3 covers 12 residues. Germline CDR1 reads MDHEN; CDR2 reads SYDVKM. The CDR3 here is CASSFYTYEQYF. CDR3 DNA: TGTGCCAGCAGTTTCTACACCTACGAGCAGTACTTC.

This clonotype was observed many times. The rearrangement links TRBV7-9 to TRBJ1-2, with D unclear. V was clipped by 5 bases and J by 2 bases, with 15 bases between them. CDR3 length: 15 amino acids. The germline gives CDR1 SEHNR, CDR2 FQNEAQ (reference sequence). CDR3 region: CASSPRGGENYGYTF. The CDR3 DNA sequence: TGTGCCAGCAGCCCCCGGGGAGGTGAGAACTATGGCTACACCTTC.

In its sample, this clonotype was seen a few times. The chain couples TRBV5-1 to TRBJ2-7, with TRBD1 matching 8 bases. The CDR3 runs 16 residues. V was clipped by 0 bases and J by 3 bases; unmatched bases: 8. In germline, CDR1 is SGHRS, CDR2 YFSETQ. This CDR3 reads CASSLDAEGQGYEQYF. The CDR3, as DNA: TGCGCCAGCAGCTTGGACGCCGAAGGACAGGGCTACGAGCAGTACTTC.

This clonotype was seen repeatedly, ten times or more. V is TRBV12-3 or TRBV12-4 and J is TRBJ2-7, with 7 positions matching TRBD2. This CDR3 is built from 15 residues. Unmatched junction bases numbered 8, after V lost 2 bases and J lost 4 bases. Here the CDR3 reads CASSLLRLAEYEQYF. The CDR3 DNA sequence: TGTGCCAGCAGTTTACTCCGACTAGCAGAATACGAGCAGTACTTC.

A word on this clonotype: Germline is not matched at one junction end, which may reflect a read error. The chain combines TRBV11-2 with TRBJ2-7; D gene uncertain. This CDR3 comprises 14 residues. Germline V lookup: CDR1 SGHAT, CDR2 FQNNGV. The CDR3 DNA sequence: TGTGCCAGCAGCCCGCGCCTTGACTCCTACGAGCGGTACTTC. Translated: CASSPRLDSYERYF. Full variable domain (missing parts from reference TRBV11-2 and TRBJ2-7): EAGVAQSPRYKIIEKRQSVAFWCNPISGHATLYWYQQILGQGPKLLIQFQNNGVVDDSQLPKDRFSAERLKGVDSTLKIQPAKLEDSAVYLCASSPRLDSYERYFGPGTRLTVT.

The chain joins TRBV4-1 to TRBJ1-2; 12 positions agree with TRBD1. The germline V gene encodes CDR1 MGHRA and CDR2 YSYEKL. V lost 3 bases and J lost 7; bases outside the gene matches: 9. The length of the CDR3 is 16 residues. CDR3 amino acids: CASSHTPGQGAFGYTF. CDR3 bases: TGCGCCAGCAGCCATACCCCGGGACAGGGGGCATTTGGCTACACCTTC.

The chain carries TRBV7-8 and TRBJ1-6; 8 positions agree with TRBD1. Per the germline V gene, CDR1 is SGHVS and CDR2 is FQNEAQ. The junction had 4 bases not matched to a gene; V was cut back by 5 bases and J by 4 bases. This CDR3 has 15 residues. CDR3 nucleotides: TGTGCCAGCAGCGTAGGGACAGGTTATAATTCACCCCTCCACTTT. Its translation: CASSVGTGYNSPLHF.

This clonotype occurred once. The chain has TRBV13 and TRBJ2-7; the D gene is possibly TRBD2 (6 bases). This CDR3 has 15 amino acids. The germline CDR1 and CDR2 sequences are PRHDT and FYEKMQ (reference sequence). Deletions cut 5 bases from V and 2 bases from J, with 16 bases between. The CDR3 here is CASSILSSGPYEQYF. Here the CDR3 DNA reads TGTGCCAGCAGCATCCTGAGTAGCGGACCCTACGAGCAGTACTTC.

There are many counts of this clonotype. The chain has TRBV6-2 or TRBV6-3 and TRBJ2-7; D gene uncertain. The CDR3 extends over 15 amino acids. V was cut by 7 bases and J by 1 base, with 17 bases left in between. Germline V gene sequence: CDR1 MNHEY, CDR2 SVGEGT. CDR3: CASTPAPDGSYEQYF. CDR3 in DNA: TGTGCCAGCACTCCCGCCCCCGACGGTTCCTACGAGCAGTACTTC.

V and J are TRBV24-1 and TRBJ2-1; the D gene is possibly TRBD1 (6 bases). With 5 bases removed from V and 7 bases from J, the gap between germline ends came to 29 bases. This CDR3 is 19 amino acids long. Germline-derived CDR1 and CDR2 are KGHDR and SFDVKD. The CDR3 DNA reads TGTGCCACCAGTGCGGCGCCGAGGGCAGGGGCACGTTGGGTGAATGAGCAGTTCTTC. As protein: CATSAAPRAGARWVNEQFF.

J is TRBJ1-2 and V is TRBV19; D not certain. Germline lookup yields CDR1 LNHDA and CDR2 SQIVND (reference sequence). V gave up 7 bases and J gave up 4 bases, with 16 bases separating them. The CDR3 sequence is 14 residues long. CDR3 amino acids: CASTYRGIGYGYTF. In DNA, the CDR3 is TGTGCCAGTACCTATCGGGGTATAGGCTATGGCTACACCTTC.